What follows are 3 T cell receptor beta chains derived from one specimen sequenced in a study of T-cell reconstitution after alpha-beta-depleted transplantation in children. TCRbeta library construction was performed incorporating unique molecular identifiers. TCRdb processed the PCR reads anew with MiXCR; each CDR3 protein has one entry. This table has hundreds of thousands of distinct CDR3 sequences, 10% to 15% appearing once. Here the sequenced sample was PBMCs, mostly from graft donor cells, taken 360 days after TCRalphabeta/CD19-depleted stem cell transplant. These receptors were collected from a male patient between 10 and 17 years old who had a stem cell transplant for acute myeloid leukemia, so the T cells may come from the graft donor.

This clonotype was picked up many times. The gene calls are TRBV7-3 and TRBJ2-3; TRBD2 is a possible D gene (6 bases). CDR1 is SGHTA, CDR2 FQGTGA, per germline. The CDR3 length is 14 residues. Trimming left V 3 bases short and J 2 bases short, with 9 bases between. CDR3 DNA sequence: TGTGCCAGCAGCTTGGGACTCAACACAGATACGCAGTATTTT. Encoded protein: CASSLGLNTDTQYF.

The rearrangement joins TRBV19 to TRBJ2-5; perhaps TRBD1 as D (5 bases). Trimming cost V 8 bases and J 5 bases, with 18 bases left between them. The CDR3 runs 14 residues. CDR1 and CDR2 (germline): LNHDA, SQIVND (reference sequence). The CDR3 nucleotides are TGTGCCAGTCGTGCCGCAGGGAAGGGGGAGACCCAGTACTTC. Its protein product is CASRAAGKGETQYF.

This clonotype has just a few counts. This chain connects TRBV7-2 to TRBJ1-3; tentatively, D is TRBD1 (6 bases). Germline V gene lookup returns CDR1 SGHTA and CDR2 FQGNSA. This CDR3 spans 17 amino acids. Between the trimmed V and J ends, which lost 5 bases and 3 bases, there was a span of 20 bases. CDR3 DNA: TGTGCCAGCAGCCCTGACAGGTCTCTGATCCTTGGAAACACCATATATTTT. The encoded protein is CASSPDRSLILGNTIYF.